The 22 T cell receptor beta chains in this list originate from one sample, sequenced in a study of tumor-infiltrating lymphocytes in primary liver carcinoma. From approximately 550 ng of total RNA, TCR beta-specific cDNA was reverse-transcribed using a constant-region primer. Slightly modified ARM-PCR with three nested multiplex PCR rounds yielded TCR beta libraries. TRBV1-TRBV30 forward primers paired with a C-beta reverse primer drove the first two PCR rounds, roughly 10 cycles each. TCRdb reanalysed the multiplex PCR reads using MiXCR and keeps one entry per CDR3 protein. The table records roughly 91,000 distinct CDR3 sequences, around 63% of them present only once. Co-extraction yielded RNA and DNA from around 20-30 mg of unsorted bulk tissue. Input material: liver tumor tissue from sampling region 5. Specified subset: tumor region T5, tumor centre. All receptors come from a woman aged 55-69 years with primary liver carcinoma and hepatitis B virus infection.

The rearrangement uses TRBV10-1 and TRBJ2-2; 7 bases line up with TRBD1. The V gene's germline CDR1 is WNHNN and CDR2 SYGVQD (reference sequence). This CDR3 comprises 16 residues. The V and J ends lost 5 bases and 5 bases, in that order; junction bases with no gene match: 11. CDR3 sequence reads: CASSRDRDSYTGELFF. For the CDR3, the DNA is TGCGCCAGCAGTAGAGACAGGGACAGCTATACCGGGGAGCTGTTTTTT.

As to this clonotype: Because it lacks the conserved phenylalanine or tryptophan at the end, this CDR3 is likely a read error. It is unclear where the CDR3 begins or ends on the DNA, so no DNA is shown, and the CDR3 is as TCRdb lists it. This rearrangement joins TRBV6-1 to TRBJ2-7; the table's D gene call, TRBD2, was not cross checked with the DNA. The germline CDR1 and CDR2 sequences are MNHNS and SASEGT. The CDR3 sequence runs 13 residues, both termini included. CDR3 in amino acids: CASGRGRPYEQYI.

This clonotype was counted once. The CDR3 does not close with the conserved phenylalanine or tryptophan, likely indicating a read error. The chain has TRBV12-3 or TRBV12-4 and TRBJ2-1; the match to TRBD2 covers 10 bases. Trimming at V came to 3 bases and at J to 2 bases, leaving 4 bases not matched to a gene. This CDR3 comprises 16 residues. DNA for the CDR3: TGTGCCAGCAGTTTCCGACTAGCGGGCCCCTACAATGAGCAGTTCTTA. It encodes CASSFRLAGPYNEQFL.

J is TRBJ2-3 and V is TRBV7-3; unclear D gene. The V end lost 4 bases, the J end lost 2 bases, and 7 bases lay between the germline ends. The CDR3 spans 13 residues. Germline V gene data show CDR1 as SGHTA and CDR2 as FQGTGA. CDR3 in amino acids: CASSSYVTDTQYF. In DNA, the CDR3 is TGTGCCAGCAGCTCTTACGTCACAGATACGCAGTATTTT.

As regards this clonotype: Just one base apart from a much larger clone, this may be a read error. J is TRBJ2-3 and V is TRBV7-9, with D possibly TRBD1 on 5 matching bases. The CDR3 length is 14 residues. CDR1 and CDR2 (germline): SEHNR, FQNEAQ (reference sequence). Trimming removed 5 bases at V and 4 bases at J, with 13 bases between. The CDR3 sequence is CASSALQVADTQYF. The CDR3 DNA reads as TGTGCCAGCAGCGCCCTACAGGTGGCAGATACGCAGTATTTT.

This clonotype was observed a handful of times. The junction departs from the called germline gene at one end, perhaps through a read error. The gene calls are TRBV28 and TRBJ1-1; D is undetermined. Germline CDR1 and CDR2: MDHEN and SYDVKM. The CDR3 sequence is 18 residues long. The CDR3 region is CASRVGYRRSSRATEASF. The CDR3 DNA is TGTGCCAGCAGGGTTGGCTATCGTCGCTCATCTCGGGCCACTGAAGCTTCCTTT.

Notes on this clonotype: At one end, the junction sequence differs from germline, possibly due to a read error. CDR3 in amino acids: CDSSLVGGPKTDTQYF. The CDR3 DNA is TGTGACAGCAGCTTGGTCGGAGGGCCGAAGACGGATACGCAGTATTTT. The chain carries TRBV5-6 and TRBJ2-3, with D possibly being TRBD2 (6 bases). Germline-derived CDR1 and CDR2 are SGHDT and YYEEEE. The CDR3 length is 16 residues. The variable domain in full, completed from reference TRBV5-6 and TRBJ2-3, reads DAGVTQSPTHLIKTRGQQVTLRCSPKSGHDTVSWYQQALGQGPQFIFQYYEEEERQRGNFPDRFSGHQFPNYSSELNVNALLLGDSALYLCDSSLVGGPKTDTQYFGPGTRLTVL.

Only one count was recorded for this clonotype. One end of the junction varies from germline; a read error may be responsible. The rearrangement uses TRBV4-1 and TRBJ1-3; no clear D. Germline CDR1 reads MGHRA; CDR2 reads YSYEKL. This CDR3 comprises 13 residues. The CDR3 DNA reads as TGCACCAGCAGCCAGACCAGAGGATACACCATATATTTT. This sequence encodes CTSSQTRGYTIYF.

V gene TRBV6-1 combines with J gene TRBJ1-2; D is uncertain. Germline V gene lookup returns CDR1 MNHNS and CDR2 SASEGT. V shed 2 bases and J shed 14 bases, with 27 bases lying between them. This CDR3 has 16 residues. CDR3 in DNA: TGTGCCAGCAGTGAACCGCCTACCTTCGGGTCCTATGACTATACCTTC. Translation: CASSEPPTFGSYDYTF.

This clonotype was detected only a few times. V is TRBV29-1 and J is TRBJ2-3, with 7 nucleotides matching TRBD1. Germline V gene lookup returns CDR1 SQVTM and CDR2 ANQGSEA. The CDR3 is 17 amino acids. V shed 6 bases and J 3 bases; nucleotides not matched to a gene: 18. The CDR3 coding sequence is TGCAGCGTCAGGAACGAACAGGGGAAGGTCACGACAGATACGCAGTATTTT. Translation gives CSVRNEQGKVTTDTQYF.

The chain uses TRBV11-2 and TRBJ1-5, with D uncertain. The V end lost 8 bases, the J end lost 3 bases, and 14 bases lay between the germline ends. Germline CDR1 and CDR2: SGHAT and FQNNGV. CDR3 length: 14 residues. CDR3 in DNA: TGTGCCAGCGGCCGCATCGGTCACAATCAGCCCCAGCATTTT. It codes for CASGRIGHNQPQHF.

The rearrangement links TRBV18 to TRBJ2-4, with 11 nucleotides matching TRBD2. Trimming cost V 3 bases and J 7 bases; bases outside gene matches: 14. There are 18 residues in the CDR3. Germline CDR1 is KGHSH and CDR2 is LQKENI. The CDR3 reads CASSPTRSSGRASNIQYF. For the CDR3, the DNA is TGTGCCAGCTCACCGACCCGGAGTAGCGGGAGGGCCAGCAACATTCAGTACTTC.

With regard to this clonotype: A junction boundary mismatches the germline segment, possibly from a read error. The chain combines TRBV4-1 with TRBJ2-2; D is undetermined. Germline assignment: CDR1 MGHRA and CDR2 YSYEKL. The CDR3 runs to 17 residues. The CDR3, as DNA: TGTGCCGGCAGCCAAGTAGACATGGGATTTCCGATCGGGGAGCTGTTTTTT. This gives the protein CAGSQVDMGFPIGELFF.

This clonotype was detected only a few times. The chain links TRBV28 to TRBJ2-7; D is undetermined. The CDR3 runs to 12 residues. With 6 bases removed from V and 5 bases from J, the gap between germline ends came to 11 bases. Germline assignment: CDR1 MDHEN and CDR2 SYDVKM. The CDR3 region is CASSLPSNEQYF. In DNA, the CDR3 is TGTGCCAGCAGCCTCCCCTCGAACGAGCAGTACTTC.

The V gene is TRBV11-1, the J gene TRBJ2-4, with 8 nucleotides matching TRBD2. CDR3 length equals 13 residues. Per germline, CDR1 SGHAT and CDR2 FQDESV (reference sequence). CDR3 nucleotide sequence: TGTGCATGCACCCCGCTAGCGGGAAACATTCAGTACTTC. Residues: CACTPLAGNIQYF.

The V and J genes are TRBV6-1 and TRBJ2-3; 9 nucleotides line up with TRBD2. The germline gives CDR1 MNHNS, CDR2 SASEGT. Trimming removed 4 bases from V and 2 bases from J; junction bases left unmatched: 7. CDR3 length: 16 amino acids. The CDR3 coding sequence is TGTGCCAGCAGTGGGCGTAGCGGGAGAGACACAGATACGCAGTATTTT. This codes for CASSGRSGRDTDTQYF.

This clonotype was seen a few times. V is TRBV20-1 and J is TRBJ2-7; a weak D match, TRBD2 (6 bases). The germline CDR1 and CDR2 sequences are DFQATT and SNEGSKA (reference sequence). The CDR3 is 12 residues long. Trimming pared 3 bases from V and 4 bases from J, leaving 10 bases between. CDR3 protein: CSARDGTYEQYF. Here the CDR3 DNA reads TGCAGTGCTAGGGACGGGACTTACGAGCAGTACTTC.

The chain has TRBV30 and TRBJ2-3; TRBD1 aligns across 11 bases. CDR1 and CDR2 (germline): GTSNPN, SVGIG (reference sequence). The CDR3 consists of 15 residues. Trimming cost V 2 bases and J 4 bases; bases outside gene matches: 5. The CDR3 nucleotides read TGTGCCTGGAGTCCGGGACAGGGGGTTTCAGATACGCAGTATTTT. Its protein is CAWSPGQGVSDTQYF.

The rearrangement joins TRBV5-6 to TRBJ2-7; the D call may be TRBD1 or TRBD2 (5 bases each). With 9 bases removed from V and 1 base from J, the gap between germline ends came to 20 bases. From germline, CDR1 is SGHDT and CDR2 YYEEEE. The CDR3 runs 15 residues. The CDR3 sequence: CANGPRDGFSYEQYF. In DNA, the CDR3 is TGTGCCAACGGACCCCGGGACGGATTTTCCTACGAGCAGTACTTC.

Regarding this clonotype: The CDR3 does not close with the conserved phenylalanine or tryptophan, likely indicating a read error. V is TRBV11-1 and J is TRBJ1-6; D is uncertain. Deletions cut 5 bases from V and 7 bases from J, with 9 bases between. The CDR3 totals 13 residues. Germline V CDR1 and CDR2: SGHAT, FQDESV (reference sequence). In DNA, the CDR3 is TGTGCCAGCAGCCGCCCGGGGAATTCACCCCTCCACTAT. Its translation is CASSRPGNSPLHY.

Turning to this clonotype: A read error may produce the germline difference seen at one junction end. The CDR3 region is CASRLVDNKQFF. DNA of the CDR3: TGCGCCAGCCGGCTAGTGGACAATAAGCAGTTCTTC. The gene calls are TRBV5-1 and TRBJ2-1; weak D call: TRBD1 (5 bases). The CDR3 extends over 12 amino acids. CDR1 SGHRS and CDR2 YFSETQ come from the germline V gene.

This clonotype was seen repeatedly, ten times or more. One junction end disagrees with the germline gene, perhaps due to a read error. V is TRBV10-3 and J is TRBJ1-5; TRBD1 might be the D (5 bases). This CDR3 is 15 amino acids long. CDR1 ENHRY and CDR2 SYGVKD come from the germline V gene. CDR3 in amino acids: CAISNGGESSQPQHF. DNA of the CDR3: TGTGCCATCAGTAATGGGGGGGAGAGCAGTCAGCCCCAGCATTTT.